This note documents a single TCR beta chain sequence. The read comes to an end 3 residues before the CDR3 does, leaving the germline J gene to fill in the end. This CDR3 comprises 15 residues. CDR1 is SGHTA and CDR2 is FQGNSA in the germline V gene. The V and J ends lost 1 base and 3 bases respectively, with 12 bases between them. This sample is drawn from a study of Tregs in tolerant kidney transplant recipients. Libraries were prepared by immunoSEQ multiplex PCR; TCRdb keeps only in-frame clonotypes and omits some of them. The sample table includes about 52,000 clones. The sequences come from CD4+ T cells from blood, collected before the transplant. The chain links TRBV7-2 to TRBJ2-5; possible D gene TRBD2, 6 bases. The clonotype comes from a human donor who received a combined kidney and bone marrow transplant. The CDR3 DNA, read in part, is TGTGCCAGCAGCTTAGGTGGAGGGGAGGAAGAGACC. Protein sequence: CASSLGGGEEET. The whole CDR3 sequence is CASSLGGGEEETQYF.